This T cell receptor beta chain emerged from a study of CD8+ T cells in alopecia areata. CDR1 is WSHSY, CDR2 SAAADI, per germline. The CDR3 is 18 residues long. V was pared by 7 bases and J by 0 bases, with 11 bases of the junction left unmatched. Extracted RNA was reverse transcribed into cDNA, the sequencing template. Using immunoSEQ multiplex PCR, the repertoire was profiled, and TCRdb retains in-frame clones only, with some absent. This repertoire shows approximately 150,000 clones, more than 55% found once; its top ten account for 30% to 45%. The sample taken for sequencing was CD8+ T cells sorted from blood. The chain employs TRBV10-2 and TRBJ2-2, with 10 bases matching TRBD2. The clonotype comes from a human donor in good health. The chain's CDR3 is CASTSTVGLAANTGELFF. Written as DNA, the CDR3 is TGCGCCAGCACCTCGACAGTAGGACTAGCGGCGAACACCGGGGAGCTGTTTTTT.